The clone carrying this T cell receptor beta chain appeared once. Its antigen is unknown. This specimen belongs to a study of regulatory T cells in long-lasting Graves disease. On the study more broadly: By definition, persistent Graves' disease involved antithyroid drugs for over 5 years alongside positive TSH receptor antibodies. General observations from the study: It was in persistent disease that TRBV28, TRBJ1-2 and TRBJ2-5 were favored.

HTBI primers from iRepertoire and Arm-PCR of CDR3 regions yielded the TCR beta libraries. Methods used by the authors: Identified across the samples were some 67 TRBV segments and around 14 TRBJ segments. TCRdb recomputed calls from the multiplex PCR reads with MiXCR, one row per CDR3 protein. These V and J calls originate from TCRdb's pipeline instead of the authors' own analysis. The table has some 370,000 distinct CDR3 sequences, approximately 23% seen once. Indicated time point: persistent/refractory GD, antithyroid drugs over 5 years with positive TRAb. With RNA extracted from PBMCs as input, the TCR library was made. Deletions cut 4 bases from V and 8 bases from J, with 8 bases between. The germline CDR1 and CDR2 sequences are MNHEY and SVGAGI. This CDR3 has 11 residues.

This sample comprised peripheral blood mononuclear cells (PBMCs), obtained when the disease was refractory, from a patient treated with antithyroid drugs. This rearrangement joins TRBV6-5 to TRBJ1-1; D remains ambiguous. The sequence was obtained from a middle-aged woman with Graves disease. CDR3 sequence (DNA): TGTGCCAGCAGTTCCCTTTCGGAAGCTTTCTTT. This codes for CASSSLSEAFF.